Below are 18 T cell receptor beta chains sequenced from a single sample in a study of Ad26.COV2.S vaccination and SARS-CoV-2 variants. Clones were sequenced by immunoSEQ multiplex PCR, and TCRdb holds only the in-frame ones, with some missing. The sample yields about 350,000 clones, around nine tenths seen once. The treatment here: about 20 received Ad26.COV2.S at low or high dose, single or two shots; 5 received placebo; per-sample allocation not given. Specimen acquisition occurred on day 63 following the initial vaccine or placebo injection. Sequenced here: peripheral blood, sampled in a trial of Ad26.COV2.S vaccine versus placebo. These TCRs come from a person aged 18 to 59 who received the Ad26.COV2.S COVID-19 vaccine or a placebo.

The rearrangement uses TRBV11-2 and TRBJ1-4; D ambiguous. CDR1 SGHAT and CDR2 FQNNGV come from the germline V gene. The CDR3 is made up of 14 amino acids. V was trimmed by 5 bases and J by 7 bases, leaving 14 bases between them. CDR3 protein: CASSPWYEGEKLFF. CDR3 bases: TGTGCCAGCAGCCCCTGGTATGAGGGTGAAAAACTGTTTTTT.

The genes are TRBV5-6 and TRBJ1-2; TRBD1 agrees at 12 bases. The CDR3 loop spans 17 amino acids. V lost 5 bases to trimming and J lost 2 bases; unmatched junction nucleotides: 10. The V gene's germline CDR1 is SGHDT and CDR2 YYEEEE. The CDR3 DNA reads as TGTGCCAGCAGACCCCGGGACAGGGGGCGACTAAACTATGGCTACACCTTC. Protein product: CASRPRDRGRLNYGYTF.

J is TRBJ2-7 and V is TRBV5-6; possible D gene TRBD2, 5 bases. The CDR3 loop spans 14 amino acids. Germline CDR1 is SGHDT and CDR2 is YYEEEE. The V end was cut by 4 bases, the J end by 5 bases, with 16 bases between. This CDR3 is CASSLGRGLNEQYF. In nucleotides, the CDR3 is TGTGCCAGCAGCCTGGGCCGAGGGCTCAACGAGCAGTACTTC. Variable domain in full (rest from reference TRBV5-6 and TRBJ2-7): DAGVTQSPTHLIKTRGQQVTLRCSPKSGHDTVSWYQQALGQGPQFIFQYYEEEERQRGNFPDRFSGHQFPNYSSELNVNALLLGDSALYLCASSLGRGLNEQYFGPGTRLTVT.

The V and J genes are TRBV6-1 and TRBJ2-7; 9 bases align to TRBD1. Germline loops: CDR1 MNHNS, CDR2 SASEGT. V gave up 2 bases and J gave up 0 bases; unmatched junction bases: 2. The CDR3 runs 15 residues. The CDR3 is CASSESGQGSYEQYF. The DNA of the CDR3 is TGTGCCAGCAGTGAATCGGGACAGGGCTCCTACGAGCAGTACTTC.

This chain uses TRBV5-1 with TRBJ2-7; 7 nucleotides match TRBD1. This CDR3 contains 15 residues. Germline-derived CDR1 and CDR2 are SGHRS and YFSETQ. V shed 4 bases, J shed 0 bases, and the junction held 7 bases outside the gene matches. The CDR3: CASSPETGISYEQYF. The CDR3 nucleotides are TGCGCCAGCAGCCCCGAGACAGGGATCTCCTACGAGCAGTACTTC.

The count of this clone is one. The chain has TRBV25-1 and TRBJ2-3; 9 bases are a match to TRBD2. Trimming removed 1 base from V and 0 bases from J; junction bases left unmatched: 2. CDR3 length: 16 amino acids. CDR1 and CDR2 (germline): MGHDK, SYGVNS. The CDR3 spells CASSESSGISTDTQYF. In DNA, the CDR3 is TGTGCCAGCAGTGAATCTAGCGGGATTAGCACAGATACGCAGTATTTT. Drawing the rest from reference TRBV25-1 and TRBJ2-3, the complete variable domain is EADIYQTPRYLVIGTGKKITLECSQTMGHDKMYWYQQDPGMELHLIHYSYGVNSTEKGDLSSESTVSRIRTEHFPLTLESARPSHTSQYLCASSESSGISTDTQYFGPGTRLTVL.

The V and J genes are TRBV29-1 and TRBJ2-7; unclear D gene. Trimming shortened V by 2 bases and J by 4 bases, and 12 bases separated the two germline ends. CDR3 length: 13 residues. Germline loops: CDR1 SQVTM, CDR2 ANQGSEA. The CDR3 DNA follows: TGCAGCGTTGAAAAATTAAGCCCTTACGAGCAGTACTTC. Its translation: CSVEKLSPYEQYF.

The genes are TRBV10-1 and TRBJ2-3, with 13 bases fitting TRBD2. Germline trimming cut 6 bases from V and 5 bases from J; bases unmatched to any gene: 2. This CDR3 has 14 residues. The germline V gene has CDR1 WNHNN and CDR2 SYGVQD (reference sequence). The CDR3: CASSTSGRGDTQYF. The CDR3 DNA follows: TGCGCCAGCAGCACTAGCGGGAGGGGAGATACGCAGTATTTT.

This clone was counted many times. The CDR3 coding sequence is TGCGCCAGCAGCCAAGATGACAGAGCTAACTATGGCTACACCTTC. The encoded protein is CASSQDDRANYGYTF. V gene TRBV4-1 combines with J gene TRBJ1-2, with D possibly being TRBD1 (5 bases). This CDR3 contains 15 residues. CDR1 MGHRA and CDR2 YSYEKL come from the germline V gene. Trimming shortened V by 0 bases and J by 0 bases, and 8 bases separated the two germline ends.

The V gene is TRBV7-8, the J gene TRBJ2-5; no reliable D call. Germline V lookup: CDR1 SGHVS, CDR2 FQNEAQ. The length of the CDR3 is 13 residues. The germline V and J ends were trimmed by 2 bases and 5 bases, with 9 bases remaining between them. CDR3: CASSLSQAETQYF. The CDR3 region has the DNA TGTGCCAGCAGCTTAAGCCAAGCGGAGACCCAGTACTTC.

The chain has TRBV2 and TRBJ1-5; D remains ambiguous. Germline assignment: CDR1 SNHLY and CDR2 FYNNEI. V was pared by 4 bases and J by 4 bases, with 11 bases between. This CDR3 is built from 14 residues. The CDR3 DNA is TGTGCCAGCAGTGGAACTCCAGGAAATCAGCCCCAGCATTTT. It yields the protein CASSGTPGNQPQHF.

The chain employs TRBV7-2 and TRBJ2-3, with D possibly called TRBD1 or TRBD2 (5 bases each). The germline V gene encodes CDR1 SGHTA and CDR2 FQGNSA. This CDR3 is 15 amino acids long. Trimming took off 0 bases at V and 5 bases at J, with 12 bases between the two ends. For the CDR3, the DNA is TGTGCCAGCAGCTTAGCCGGGACCCTGCAAGATACGCAGTATTTT. Translating gives CASSLAGTLQDTQYF.

The genes are TRBV7-2 and TRBJ2-3; the match to TRBD2 covers 8 bases. V trimming: 5 bases; J trimming: 2 bases; junction bases outside the gene matches: 12. CDR3 length equals 17 residues. The V gene's germline CDR1 is SGHTA and CDR2 FQGNSA. The CDR3 sequence is CASSPGIIAGLTDTQYF. In DNA form, the CDR3 reads TGTGCCAGCAGCCCCGGGATCATAGCGGGACTCACAGATACGCAGTATTTT.

This CDR3 reads CASSLNPGGTDTQYF. CDR3 DNA: TGTGCCAGCAGCTTAAACCCGGGGGGCACAGATACGCAGTATTTT. This chain joins TRBV7-3 and TRBJ2-3, with D perhaps TRBD2 (6 bases). Trimming stripped 1 base from V and 1 base from J, with 9 bases between. The CDR3 is made up of 15 amino acids. Per the germline V gene, CDR1 is SGHTA and CDR2 is FQGTGA.

This chain uses TRBV4-2 with TRBJ2-7; D may be TRBD1 or TRBD2 (5 bases each). The CDR3 extends over 16 amino acids. V was cut by 0 bases and J by 6 bases, with 18 bases left in between. The germline CDR1 and CDR2 sequences are LGHNA and YNFKEQ. CDR3 region: CASSQDPRGGPGEQYF. DNA of the CDR3: TGTGCCAGCAGCCAAGATCCAAGGGGCGGGCCAGGCGAGCAGTACTTC.

The chain links TRBV5-6 to TRBJ2-7; 10 bases are shared with TRBD2. This CDR3 comprises 15 residues. The germline V gene has CDR1 SGHDT and CDR2 YYEEEE. Trimming at V came to 4 bases and at J to 4 bases, leaving 8 bases not matched to a gene. The CDR3 loop is CASSLGLAATYEQYF. CDR3 bases: TGTGCCAGCAGCCTAGGACTAGCGGCCACTTACGAGCAGTACTTC.

This chain links TRBV7-3 with TRBJ2-7; the D is unclear. Between the trimmed V and J ends, which lost 1 base and 0 bases, there was a span of 10 bases. There are 15 residues in the CDR3. Germline V gives CDR1 SGHTA, CDR2 FQGTGA. The CDR3 sequence is CASSLKNGSSYEQYF. The CDR3 region has the DNA TGTGCCAGCAGCTTAAAGAACGGTAGCTCCTACGAGCAGTACTTC.

This chain joins TRBV10-3 and TRBJ2-7, with D uncertain. V lost 6 bases and J 2 bases, leaving 17 bases between the germline ends. CDR3 length equals 15 residues. CDR1 and CDR2 (germline): ENHRY, SYGVKD. This CDR3 is CAISTTSIEPYEQYF. The CDR3 DNA reads as TGTGCCATCAGCACTACCTCCATCGAACCCTACGAGCAGTACTTC.